Listed here is a single TCR beta chain. Its antigen is still unknown. This sample was included in a study of chemoradiotherapy in HPV16-positive cancers. Clones were read by immunoSEQ multiplex PCR, and TCRdb kept only the in-frame ones, dropping some. Of 350 to 400 clones listed, 82% are singletons. General study findings and limits: Candidate HPV-specific clones and E7-related TCR motifs grew in tumor during treatment.

V shed 4 bases and J 1 base; nucleotides not matched to a gene: 6. Germline V gene lookup returns CDR1 SGHDT and CDR2 YYEEEE. The CDR3 length is 15 residues. This specimen was tumor tissue, taken from a patient who underwent chemoradiotherapy. The source of this sequence is a human donor with HPV-associated anogenital cancer. The chain uses TRBV5-6 and TRBJ1-1; 8 bases line up with TRBD1. The DNA for the CDR3 is TGTGCCAGCAGCGCTTTCGGGACAGGGAACACTGAAGCTTTCTTT. Translating it yields CASSAFGTGNTEAFF.